The clone carrying this T cell receptor (beta chain) was found a few times. What it binds is unknown. Each CDR3 protein gets one entry after TCRdb re-called the RACE reads with MiXCR. The sample lists around 100,000 distinct CDR3 sequences, about 10% occurring once. This record comes from a study of human T cells and chemical hapten exposure. Overall study context: The use of 2% DPC on roughly 2 cm by roughly 2 cm of upper inner arm skin constituted sensitization. Largely, small differences in pooled library volume made per-sample TCR yields vary. Whole-study findings and limits: The formation of large CDR3 similarity clusters by expanded TCRs significantly exceeded that of controls.

The time point was: patch test 1, 2 weeks after DPC sensitization. The treatment here: therapeutic diphenylcyclopropenone sensitization with weekly scalp DPC. Donation of samples came from alopecia patients who were 18 to 70 years old and suitable for DPC. The source is a woman between 35 and 50 years old with alopecia areata. Some clones in this sample may be carry-over from other donors' samples. The source was whole blood, collected in connection with sensitization to the hapten diphenylcyclopropenone (DPC).

CDR3 in amino acids: CASSQDYPGVGTEAFF. CDR3 in DNA: TGTGCCAGCAGCCAAGACTATCCGGGGGTCGGCACTGAAGCTTTCTTT. This chain uses TRBV14 with TRBJ1-1, with a tentative D call TRBD1 (5 bases). CDR1 and CDR2 from the germline V gene are SGHDN and FVKESK. The ends were cut back, 0 bases at V and 4 bases at J, with 15 bases in the middle. There are 16 residues in the CDR3.